This T cell receptor (beta chain) was found in a study of blood T cell repertoires in COVID-19. Germline assignment: CDR1 MNHEY and CDR2 SMNVEV (reference sequence). The CDR3 has 15 residues. With V trimmed by 5 bases and J by 2 bases, 7 bases remained unmatched. Profiling relied on immunoSEQ multiplex PCR, and the TCRdb table lists in-frame clones only, not all of them. The table shows a few hundred thousand clones, with over 80% occurring only once. This receptor was identified in a woman aged 35 to 49 who had recovered from COVID-19. The sample was PBMCs or T cells enriched from blood (not recorded which). The chain employs TRBV27 and TRBJ2-7; 9 nucleotides match TRBD1. Here the CDR3 reads CASSPRRQGAYEQYF. The DNA of the CDR3 is TGTGCCAGCAGTCCCCGTAGACAGGGGGCCTACGAGCAGTACTTC.